This TCR beta chain was identified in a study of metastatic and nonmetastatic thyroid tumors. Overall study context: Patients with malignant and benign thyroid disease provided blood and tumor or nodule tissue, whose repertoires were compared.

The sample holds many counts of this clone. The authors' processing: Clinicopathological groups of papillary thyroid cancer showed CDR3 differences that were used to build a distant-metastasis classifier. TCRdb re-called clones via MiXCR from the PCR reads. Clone size and V and J calls follow TCRdb, not the original study. Of about 70,000 clones detected, roughly 18% appear once; the ten largest clones hold 9.5% to 15%. All patients reached thyroid surgery having received no treatment beforehand. Sequenced: blood. This TCR was recovered from a female donor with papillary thyroid cancer or a benign thyroid nodule (not recorded which). Some clones in this sample may be carry-over from other donors' samples.

CDR3 in amino acids: CASSPPSGSSHEQYF. DNA of the CDR3: TGTGCCAGCAGCCCTCCTAGCGGGAGTTCCCACGAGCAGTACTTC. The V gene is TRBV3-1, the J gene TRBJ2-7; 10 nucleotides line up with TRBD2. CDR1 and CDR2 from the germline V gene are LGHDT and YNNKEL (reference sequence). V shed 4 bases, J shed 5 bases, and the junction held 8 bases outside the gene matches. The CDR3 length is 15 residues.